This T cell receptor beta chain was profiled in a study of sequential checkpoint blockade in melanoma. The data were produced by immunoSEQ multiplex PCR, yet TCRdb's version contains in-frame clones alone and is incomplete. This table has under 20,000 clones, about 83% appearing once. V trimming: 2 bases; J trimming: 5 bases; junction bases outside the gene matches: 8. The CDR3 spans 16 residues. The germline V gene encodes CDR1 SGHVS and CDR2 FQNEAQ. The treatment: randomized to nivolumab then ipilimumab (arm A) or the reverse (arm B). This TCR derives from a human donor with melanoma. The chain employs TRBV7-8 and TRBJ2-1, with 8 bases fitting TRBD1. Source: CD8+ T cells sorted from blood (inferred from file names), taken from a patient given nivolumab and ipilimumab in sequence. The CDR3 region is CASSLTPDRANNEQFF. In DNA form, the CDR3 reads TGTGCCAGCAGCTTAACCCCGGACAGGGCTAACAATGAGCAGTTCTTC.